This section outlines one T cell receptor (beta chain) sequence together with its context. Its specificity is unknown. The data belong to a study of T cell repertoires in cytomegalovirus infection. Whole-study results and caveats: Clonotype analysis showed dominance of the ex vivo response by HLA-C-restricted CMV-specific TCR beta clonotypes.

TCRdb reprocessed the reads via MiXCR and lists one record per CDR3 protein. The table has under 800,000 distinct CDR3 sequences, around 24% seen once. The specimen sequenced was CD8+ T cells from PBMCs. This TCR was sampled from a human donor in good health (CMV status not recorded). Some clones in this sample may be carry-over from other donors' samples.

The CDR3 DNA sequence: TGTGCCAGCAGCGTAGCGGTTGGGGGAAGTGAGCAGTTCTTC. Translating it yields CASSVAVGGSEQFF. The rearrangement uses TRBV9 and TRBJ2-1; D assignment may be TRBD1 or TRBD2 (5 bases each). The ends were cut back, 0 bases at V and 9 bases at J, with 13 bases in the middle. Germline V gives CDR1 SGDLS, CDR2 YYNGEE. CDR3 length: 14 amino acids.